This TCR beta chain derives from a study of identical twins. TCRdb called the 5' RACE reads again in MiXCR, with one record for every CDR3 protein. The sample contains a few hundred thousand distinct CDR3 sequences, 12% to 15% of which appear only once. In regard to this clonotype: Its antigen is still unknown.

The CDR3 contains 15 residues. Germline V gives CDR1 SGHRS, CDR2 YFSETQ. The V segment lost 4 bases and the J segment 6 bases; nucleotides outside the gene matches: 10. General study points: Some out-of-frame alpha sequences were shared by twins, and these showed excess low generation probability.

This sample was also put to use in a study of yellow fever vaccine responses in identical twins.

The clonotype was recovered from a woman under 30 in good health. The chain recombines TRBV5-1 with TRBJ2-7; 10 positions match TRBD2. Sequenced input: CD4+ T cells sorted from blood. The CDR3, as DNA: TGCGCCAGCAGCATGAGGGCTAGCGGGAGTCTCGAGCAGTACTTC. Its translation is CASSMRASGSLEQYF.